Below, 10 T cell receptor beta chains from the same sample are listed, as sequenced in a study of T cell responses to AZD1222 COVID-19 vaccine. Here immunoSEQ multiplex PCR was the method, and the copy in TCRdb shows in-frame clones only, minus some. This table holds about 100,000 clones, roughly 90% found once. The sequencing here drew on peripheral blood, taken 28 days after the second AZD1222 dose. These receptors originate from an adult who received the AZD1222 COVID-19 vaccine.

V is TRBV29-1 and J is TRBJ1-2; no definite D call. Germline assignment: CDR1 SQVTM and CDR2 ANQGSEA. Trimming removed 4 bases at V and 6 bases at J, with 6 bases between. This CDR3 contains 10 residues. The CDR3 bases are TGCAGCGTTGGGCTGGATGGCTACACCTTC. This encodes CSVGLDGYTF.

The CDR3 DNA follows: TGTGCCAGTAGTCCCCTTTGGAGTGGGGGCAATCAGCCCCAGCATTTT. Its translation is CASSPLWSGGNQPQHF. This chain uses TRBV19 with TRBJ1-5; no firm D call. With 5 bases removed from V and 2 bases from J, the gap between germline ends came to 16 bases. The CDR3 is 16 residues long. CDR1 is LNHDA, CDR2 SQIVND, per germline (reference sequence).

V and J are TRBV29-1 and TRBJ2-5; 8 nucleotides match TRBD2. Germline V gene sequence: CDR1 SQVTM, CDR2 ANQGSEA. The CDR3 covers 11 residues. The ends lost 7 bases at V and 3 bases at J; junction bases unmatched: 1. CDR3 loop: CSGLAKETQYF. DNA for the CDR3: TGCAGCGGACTAGCGAAAGAGACCCAGTACTTC.

The sample holds a few counts of this clone. The genes are TRBV4-3 and TRBJ2-1; D is undetermined. This CDR3 is 15 amino acids long. V lost 0 bases and J 7 bases, leaving 13 bases between the germline ends. Germline-derived CDR1 and CDR2 are LGHNA and YSLEER. In DNA, the CDR3 is TGCGCCAGCAGCCAAGATTTTCGGCTAACTAATGAGCAGTTCTTC. It is translated as CASSQDFRLTNEQFF.

The chain links TRBV29-1 to TRBJ2-7; D not resolved. V dropped 6 bases and J dropped 3 bases, with 18 bases sitting between them. The CDR3 consists of 14 residues. Germline V gene data show CDR1 as SQVTM and CDR2 as ANQGSEA. The CDR3 here is CSVATGGLGYEQYF. In DNA form, the CDR3 reads TGCAGCGTCGCAACGGGCGGTTTGGGCTACGAGCAGTACTTC.

The genes are TRBV7-2 and TRBJ1-1; D uncertain. Germline CDR1 SGHTA, CDR2 FQGNSA. Trimming took 1 base from V and 0 from J, leaving 12 bases between them. The CDR3 covers 16 residues. The CDR3 sequence: CASSLGWNLLNTEAFF. The CDR3 DNA reads TGTGCCAGCAGCTTAGGATGGAACCTTCTGAACACTGAAGCTTTCTTT.

The V gene is TRBV10-3, the J gene TRBJ2-1, with TRBD2 matching over 8 bases. Trimming at V came to 3 bases and at J to 3 bases, leaving 4 bases not matched to a gene. This CDR3 has 15 residues. Per germline, CDR1 ENHRY and CDR2 SYGVKD. CDR3 sequence: CAISDVAGIYNEQFF. The CDR3 DNA sequence: TGTGCCATCAGTGATGTAGCGGGAATCTACAATGAGCAGTTCTTC.

This chain links TRBV19 with TRBJ2-4, with D perhaps matching TRBD1 or TRBD2 (5 bases each). Germline CDR1 and CDR2: LNHDA and SQIVND (reference sequence). This CDR3 contains 14 residues. V was clipped by 3 bases and J by 6 bases, with 12 bases between them. The CDR3 reads CASSMLGERNIQYF. CDR3 coding DNA: TGTGCCAGTAGTATGCTAGGGGAGAGAAACATTCAGTACTTC. Filled out from reference TRBV19 and TRBJ2-4, the complete variable domain reads DGGITQSPKYLFRKEGQNVTLSCEQNLNHDAMYWYRQDPGQGLRLIYYSQIVNDFQKGDIAEGYSVSREKKESFPLTVTSAQKNPTAFYLCASSMLGERNIQYFGAGTRLSVL.

The CDR3 spells CASRDRGLDTGELFF. The DNA for the CDR3 is TGCGCCAGCAGGGACAGGGGGTTGGACACCGGGGAGCTGTTTTTT. V is TRBV10-2 and J is TRBJ2-2; 10 bases agree with TRBD1. CDR1 WSHSY and CDR2 SAAADI come from the germline V gene. V lost 6 bases to trimming and J lost 3 bases; unmatched junction nucleotides: 4. CDR3 length: 15 amino acids.

Comments on this clone: The junction shows a germline mismatch at one end, possibly a read error. Here the CDR3 DNA reads TGTGCCACCAGCCGAGAGATAGCGGGAGGGCCAACCGGGGAGCTGTTTTTT. This translates into CATSREIAGGPTGELFF. The chain uses TRBV15 and TRBJ2-2; 11 nucleotides match TRBD2. Germline CDR1 reads LNHNV; CDR2 reads YYDKDF (reference sequence). The CDR3 is made up of 17 amino acids.